These 29 T cell receptor beta chains were all obtained from the same sample, sequenced in a study of T cells in Graves' hyperthyroidism and ophthalmopathy. Template material for amplifying TCR beta CDR3 regions consisted of RNA transcripts. The HTBI primer set was used in a first-round RT-PCR of the TCR CDR3. TCRdb used MiXCR to reprocess the multiplex PCR reads, holding one entry per CDR3 protein. This table has around 500,000 distinct CDR3 sequences, about 16% appearing once. Material: blood. The receptors here all came from a young woman with Graves' ophthalmopathy.

This clonotype was found many times. This chain uses TRBV18 with TRBJ2-7; perhaps TRBD2 as D (6 bases). CDR3 length: 15 residues. CDR1 KGHSH and CDR2 LQKENI come from the germline V gene. With 6 bases removed from V and 1 base from J, the gap between germline ends came to 16 bases. CDR3 DNA: TGTGCCAGCTCTGCGGACTACCCGAGGTCCTACGAGCAGTACTTC. Translated: CASSADYPRSYEQYF.

This clonotype has just a few counts. The V and J genes are TRBV4-2 and TRBJ2-1, with D hard to call. The CDR3 covers 13 residues. Germline CDR1 is LGHNA and CDR2 is YNFKEQ. The V end was cut by 4 bases, the J end by 8 bases, with 12 bases between. The CDR3 is CASSRGTGDEQFF. CDR3 nucleotides: TGTGCCAGCAGCCGAGGAACGGGCGATGAGCAGTTCTTC.

This clonotype appeared a few times. V gene TRBV28 combines with J gene TRBJ2-7, with 11 bases matching TRBD2. The CDR3 length is 20 residues. The germline V gene has CDR1 MDHEN and CDR2 SYDVKM. With V trimmed by 2 bases and J by 2 bases, 17 bases remained unmatched. Here the CDR3 reads CASSLKILAGGSGSPYEQYF. CDR3 bases: TGTGCCAGCAGTTTAAAAATCCTAGCGGGAGGCTCTGGTTCCCCCTACGAGCAGTACTTC.

About this clonotype itself: This may come from a read error, since a much larger clone is one base off. The chain combines TRBV7-2 with TRBJ2-3; a weak D match, TRBD1 (6 bases). Germline CDR1 reads SGHTA; CDR2 reads FQGNSA. This CDR3 spans 12 amino acids. DNA for the CDR3: TGTGTCATCCGGACAGGCACAGATACGCAGTATTTT. Its protein is CVIRTGTDTQYF.

In this sample, this clonotype turned up many times. The genes are TRBV5-6 and TRBJ2-5; D is unresolved. The V and J ends lost 0 bases and 4 bases respectively, with 13 bases between them. The V gene's germline CDR1 is SGHDT and CDR2 YYEEEE. The CDR3 is 15 residues long. As DNA, the CDR3 is TGTGCCAGCAGCTTGGCCATGGGGAAGGGAGAGACCCAGTACTTC. Translation: CASSLAMGKGETQYF.

The chain employs TRBV24-1 and TRBJ2-7; TRBD1 or TRBD2 may be the D gene (5 bases each). Looked up from germline, CDR1 is KGHDR and CDR2 is SFDVKD. Between the trimmed V and J ends, which lost 5 bases and 0 bases, there was a span of 13 bases. CDR3 size: 15 residues. The CDR3 here is CATSALGESSYEQYF. CDR3 coding DNA: TGTGCCACCAGTGCCTTGGGGGAGAGCTCCTACGAGCAGTACTTC.

This clonotype showed up just a few times. The chain carries TRBV7-8 and TRBJ2-7; D not certain. Deletions cut 2 bases from V and 7 bases from J, with 12 bases between. Germline V gives CDR1 SGHVS, CDR2 FQNEAQ. The CDR3 has 13 amino acids. The CDR3 coding sequence is TGTGCCAGCAGCTTATCCCCCATCCAGGAGCAGTACTTC. It encodes CASSLSPIQEQYF.

This clonotype was recorded many times. The gene calls are TRBV13 and TRBJ2-2; 7 bases are shared with TRBD2. CDR1 and CDR2 from the germline V gene are PRHDT and FYEKMQ (reference sequence). The V segment lost 5 bases and the J segment 0 bases; nucleotides outside the gene matches: 3. The CDR3 spans 15 residues. The CDR3 DNA follows: TGTGCCAGCAGCCTACGGGAGGCGAACACCGGGGAGCTGTTTTTT. This encodes CASSLREANTGELFF.

This clonotype has a count of ten or more. The chain carries TRBV7-2 and TRBJ1-2; no reliable D call. The V end lost 5 bases, the J end lost 4 bases, and 8 bases lay between the germline ends. The CDR3 covers 12 residues. CDR1 SGHTA and CDR2 FQGNSA come from the germline V gene. The CDR3 bases are TGTGCCAGCAGCCCCGGCCTCTATGGCTACACCTTC. Its protein is CASSPGLYGYTF.

The chain has TRBV6-6 and TRBJ2-3, with TRBD2 matching 9 bases. CDR3 size: 16 residues. Germline trimming cut 2 bases from V and 0 bases from J; bases unmatched to any gene: 3. CDR1 is MNHNY and CDR2 is SVGAGI in the germline V gene (reference sequence). The CDR3, as DNA: TGTGCCAGCAGTTACGTTCTAGCGGGGAGCACAGATACGCAGTATTTT. Translating gives CASSYVLAGSTDTQYF.

This clonotype was counted between two and nine times. This sequence joins TRBV2 and TRBJ2-2, with D possibly matching TRBD2 (5 bases). There are 15 residues in the CDR3. V was cut by 6 bases and J by 3 bases, with 14 bases left in between. Germline V gene sequence: CDR1 SNHLY, CDR2 FYNNEI. In DNA, the CDR3 is TGTGCCAGCAGCGTGACTACCCACGACACCGGGGAGCTGTTTTTT. Translated: CASSVTTHDTGELFF.

This clonotype showed up many times. V usage is TRBV11-3 and J usage is TRBJ1-1; D unclear. The germline gives CDR1 SGHNT, CDR2 YENEEA. This CDR3 is 11 amino acids long. Deletions cut 3 bases from V and 5 bases from J, with 4 bases between. CDR3 DNA sequence: TGTGCCAGCAGCTTTCGGACTGAAGCTTTCTTT. It specifies CASSFRTEAFF.

This clonotype was detected many times. The CDR3 sequence: CASSLMLGDEQFF. CDR3 DNA: TGTGCCAGCAGCTTAATGCTGGGAGATGAGCAGTTCTTC. The V and J genes are TRBV7-2 and TRBJ2-1, with a tentative D call TRBD2 (5 bases). Deletions cut 2 bases from V and 8 bases from J, with 10 bases between. The length of the CDR3 is 13 residues. Germline V lookup: CDR1 SGHTA, CDR2 FQGNSA.

This chain connects TRBV28 to TRBJ2-1, with 8 bases that match TRBD2. This CDR3 spans 14 amino acids. Germline lookup yields CDR1 MDHEN and CDR2 SYDVKM. V shed 5 bases, J shed 4 bases, and the junction held 4 bases outside the gene matches. The CDR3 DNA is TGTGCCAGCAGTCGACTAGCGCCATACAATGAGCAGTTCTTC. Its protein is CASSRLAPYNEQFF.

The chain recombines TRBV28 with TRBJ2-7; D not resolved. Per germline, CDR1 MDHEN and CDR2 SYDVKM. This CDR3 is 14 amino acids long. The germline V and J ends were trimmed by 5 bases and 2 bases, with 13 bases remaining between them. In DNA, the CDR3 is TGTGCCAGCAGTCTCCCCGACATCGCCTACGAGCAGTACTTC. Its protein is CASSLPDIAYEQYF.

This clonotype occurred many times. J is TRBJ2-3 and V is TRBV18; D gene unclear. The CDR3 consists of 13 residues. Trimming removed 9 bases at V and 0 bases at J, with 10 bases between. From germline, CDR1 is KGHSH and CDR2 LQKENI. The CDR3 region is CASPGSSTDTQYF. The CDR3 DNA reads as TGTGCCAGTCCAGGCAGTAGCACAGATACGCAGTATTTT.

This clonotype occurred a few times. V gene TRBV5-1 combines with J gene TRBJ1-1; TRBD1 agrees at 7 bases. Germline V lookup: CDR1 SGHRS, CDR2 YFSETQ. V dropped 4 bases and J dropped 4; count of bases not matched to a gene: 4. This CDR3 contains 13 residues. The CDR3 sequence is CASSPTGATEAFF. The CDR3 DNA sequence: TGCGCCAGCAGCCCCACAGGGGCCACTGAAGCTTTCTTT.

At least ten counts were recorded for this clonotype. The rearrangement uses TRBV3-1 and TRBJ2-7; D gene uncertain. Per germline, CDR1 LGHDT and CDR2 YNNKEL (reference sequence). This CDR3 has 11 amino acids. V lost 5 bases, J lost 7 bases, and 9 bases lay in between. The DNA of the CDR3 is TGTGCCAGCAGCAGGAACGGGGAGCAGTACTTC. It encodes CASSRNGEQYF.

This clonotype occurred once. The rearrangement links TRBV6-1 to TRBJ2-7; D gene unclear. The V end lost 5 bases, the J end lost 3 bases, and 11 bases lay between the germline ends. Germline loops: CDR1 MNHNS, CDR2 SASEGT. The CDR3 length is 13 residues. The CDR3 here is CASSPISRYEQYF. In DNA form, the CDR3 reads TGTGCCAGCAGTCCCATCTCACGCTACGAGCAGTACTTC.

This clonotype was seen a few times. The chain uses TRBV28 and TRBJ1-4, with TRBD1 matching 7 bases. V gave up 6 bases and J gave up 5 bases; unmatched junction bases: 15. The CDR3 spans 17 residues. Germline values: CDR1 MDHEN, CDR2 SYDVKM. CDR3 bases: TGTGCCAGCAGGGGATACGGGACAGCGGATCAGAATGAAAAACTGTTTTTT. This sequence encodes CASRGYGTADQNEKLFF.

CDR3 DNA sequence: TGCGCCAGCAGCCAAGGTCCGGGACAGGGGGTCTACGAGCAGTACTTC. It yields the protein CASSQGPGQGVYEQYF. The rearrangement joins TRBV4-1 to TRBJ2-7; TRBD1 matches 11 bases. CDR1 is MGHRA and CDR2 is YSYEKL in the germline V gene. This CDR3 is 16 amino acids long. J was trimmed by 3 bases and V by 1 base; bases with no gene match: 5.

The chain joins TRBV28 to TRBJ1-4; TRBD1 matches 7 bases. The CDR3 has 17 residues. Germline V gene data show CDR1 as MDHEN and CDR2 as SYDVKM. J lost 1 base, V lost 6 bases, and 11 bases had no gene match. As DNA, the CDR3 is TGTGCCAGCAGGCGGTCAGGGGGGGGGCTAACTAATGAAAAACTGTTTTTT. As protein: CASRRSGGGLTNEKLFF.

The chain employs TRBV20-1 and TRBJ2-7, with 7 bases aligning to TRBD1. V dropped 8 bases and J dropped 3; count of bases not matched to a gene: 10. Germline values: CDR1 DFQATT, CDR2 SNEGSKA (reference sequence). The CDR3 is 13 amino acids. This chain's CDR3 is CSTERDSSYEQYF. As DNA, the CDR3 is TGCAGTACGGAACGGGACAGCAGCTACGAGCAGTACTTC.

This clonotype has a handful of counts. This sequence joins TRBV5-1 and TRBJ2-1, with D perhaps matching TRBD2 (6 bases). Trimming removed 0 bases from V and 7 bases from J, with 11 bases in between. The CDR3 contains 14 residues. The germline V gene encodes CDR1 SGHRS and CDR2 YFSETQ. Written as DNA, the CDR3 is TGCGCCAGCAGCTTGGTGAGACGGGAGAATGAGCAGTTCTTC. Translating gives CASSLVRRENEQFF.

This sequence joins TRBV28 and TRBJ2-7; D is possibly TRBD1 or TRBD2 (5 bases each). V was pared by 7 bases and J by 3 bases, with 16 bases between. Germline loops: CDR1 MDHEN, CDR2 SYDVKM. This CDR3 is built from 14 residues. This chain's CDR3 is CASIPGQASYEQYF. The DNA for the CDR3 is TGTGCCAGCATACCGGGGCAGGCCAGCTACGAGCAGTACTTC.

Ten or more counts support this clonotype. This chain joins TRBV30 and TRBJ2-7; D gene uncertain. CDR3 length: 11 amino acids. Germline V CDR1 and CDR2: GTSNPN, SVGIG (reference sequence). V was pared by 2 bases and J by 1 base, with 3 bases between. DNA for the CDR3: TGTGCCTGGAGTAAGTCCTACGAGCAGTACTTC. Its translation: CAWSKSYEQYF.

The J gene is TRBJ2-7, the V gene TRBV7-2; D is uncertain. There are 13 residues in the CDR3. Germline V gives CDR1 SGHTA, CDR2 FQGNSA. Trimming pared 1 base from V and 5 bases from J, leaving 9 bases between. Here the CDR3 DNA reads TGTGCCAGCAGCTTAGAGTCAGGTAACGAGCAGTACTTC. This gives the protein CASSLESGNEQYF.

At least ten counts were recorded for this clonotype. The chain carries TRBV2 and TRBJ2-7; D is ambiguous. CDR1 is SNHLY and CDR2 is FYNNEI in the germline V gene. Trimming shortened V by 1 base and J by 1 base, and 14 bases separated the two germline ends. The CDR3 extends over 16 amino acids. The chain's CDR3 is CASSEDYTVSSYEQYF. CDR3 sequence (DNA): TGTGCCAGCAGTGAAGATTATACAGTATCATCCTACGAGCAGTACTTC.

Ten or more counts support this clonotype. The chain links TRBV7-2 to TRBJ1-6; D is perhaps TRBD1 (5 bases). V was shortened by 3 bases and J by 4 bases, with 10 bases between the two germline ends. This CDR3 contains 15 residues. Germline V gene data show CDR1 as SGHTA and CDR2 as FQGNSA. The CDR3 nucleotides are TGTGCCAGCAGCTTCATGGGGACTTATAATTCACCCCTCCACTTT. This encodes CASSFMGTYNSPLHF.